This T cell receptor beta chain was identified during a study of identical twins. TCRdb re-called the 5' RACE reads through MiXCR, storing one row per CDR3 protein. In the table there are some 630,000 distinct CDR3 sequences, 7.1% of which are singletons. Turning to this clonotype: Its antigen is as yet unknown.

Germline V gene sequence: CDR1 SNHLY, CDR2 FYNNEI. Trimming took off 6 bases at V and 2 bases at J, with 11 bases between the two ends. This CDR3 region has 14 residues. Study-level findings and limits: Memory repertoires showed no such pattern, whereas abundant cord blood beta clonotypes carried fewer insertions. Zero-insertion analyses were open to partial confounding by invariant MAIT and iNKT cells. Weaker excess sharing between twins was seen in beta out-of-frame sequences.

Donors uniformly comprised healthy Caucasians. These data were likewise used in another study, on yellow fever vaccine responses in identical twins.

Sequencing input: PBMCs. This rearrangement joins TRBV2 to TRBJ1-5; D gene ambiguous. The TCR was taken from a woman aged 18 to 35 in good health. The DNA for the CDR3 is TGTGCCAGCAGCAGGTCCCCTGGCAATCAGCCCCAGCATTTT. This sequence encodes CASSRSPGNQPQHF. The whole variable domain, remainder taken from reference TRBV2 and TRBJ1-5, is EPEVTQTPSHQVTQMGQEVILRCVPISNHLYFYWYRQILGQKVEFLVSFYNNEISEKSEIFDDQFSVERPDGSNFTLKIRSTKLEDSAMYFCASSRSPGNQPQHFGDGTRLSIL.